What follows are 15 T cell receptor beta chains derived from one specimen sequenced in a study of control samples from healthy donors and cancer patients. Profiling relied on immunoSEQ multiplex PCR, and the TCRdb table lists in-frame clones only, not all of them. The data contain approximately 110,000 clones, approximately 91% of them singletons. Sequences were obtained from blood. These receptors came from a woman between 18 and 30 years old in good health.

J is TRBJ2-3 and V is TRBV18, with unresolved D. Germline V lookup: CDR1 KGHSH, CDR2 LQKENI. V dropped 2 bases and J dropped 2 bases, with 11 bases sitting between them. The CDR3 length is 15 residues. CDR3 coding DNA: TGTGCCAGCTCACCAGTTGGGGTCCTCACAGATACGCAGTATTTT. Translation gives CASSPVGVLTDTQYF.

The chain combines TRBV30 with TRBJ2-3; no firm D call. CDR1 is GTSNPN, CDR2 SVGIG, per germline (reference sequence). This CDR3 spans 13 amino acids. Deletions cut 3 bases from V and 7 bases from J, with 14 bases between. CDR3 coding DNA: TGTGCCTGGAGCCCCTATTTCGGATATACGCAGTATTTT. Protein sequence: CAWSPYFGYTQYF.

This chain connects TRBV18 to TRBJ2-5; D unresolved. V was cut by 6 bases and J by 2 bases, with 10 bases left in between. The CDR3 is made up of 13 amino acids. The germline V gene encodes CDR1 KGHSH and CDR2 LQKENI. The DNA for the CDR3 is TGTGCCAGCTCGAAGGATATACAAGAGACCCAGTACTTC. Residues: CASSKDIQETQYF.

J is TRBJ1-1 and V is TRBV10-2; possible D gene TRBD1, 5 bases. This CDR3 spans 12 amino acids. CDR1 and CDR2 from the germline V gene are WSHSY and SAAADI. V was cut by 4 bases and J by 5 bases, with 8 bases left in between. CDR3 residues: CASSGRGTEAFF. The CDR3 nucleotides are TGCGCCAGCAGTGGAAGGGGAACTGAAGCTTTCTTT.

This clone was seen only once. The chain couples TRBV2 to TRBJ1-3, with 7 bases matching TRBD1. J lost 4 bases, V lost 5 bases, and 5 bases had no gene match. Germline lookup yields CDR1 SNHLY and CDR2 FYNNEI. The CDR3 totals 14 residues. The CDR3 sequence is CASSYQGVGNTIYF. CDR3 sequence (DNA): TGTGCCAGCAGTTACCAGGGGGTCGGAAACACCATATATTTT. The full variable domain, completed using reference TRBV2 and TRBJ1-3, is EPEVTQTPSHQVTQMGQEVILRCVPISNHLYFYWYRQILGQKVEFLVSFYNNEISEKSEIFDDQFSVERPDGSNFTLKIRSTKLEDSAMYFCASSYQGVGNTIYFGEGSWLTVV.

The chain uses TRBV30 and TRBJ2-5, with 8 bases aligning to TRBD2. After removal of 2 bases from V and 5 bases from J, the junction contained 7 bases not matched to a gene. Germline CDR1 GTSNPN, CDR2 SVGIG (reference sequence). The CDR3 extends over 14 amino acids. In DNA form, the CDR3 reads TGTGCCTGGAGTCAGCGGGAGTTAAGGGAGACCCAGTACTTC. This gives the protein CAWSQRELRETQYF. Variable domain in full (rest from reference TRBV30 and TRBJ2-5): SQTIHQWPATLVQPVGSPLSLECTVEGTSNPNLYWYRQAAGRGLQLLFYSVGIGQISSEVPQNLSASRPQDRQFILSSKKLLLSDSGFYLCAWSQRELRETQYFGPGTRLLVL.

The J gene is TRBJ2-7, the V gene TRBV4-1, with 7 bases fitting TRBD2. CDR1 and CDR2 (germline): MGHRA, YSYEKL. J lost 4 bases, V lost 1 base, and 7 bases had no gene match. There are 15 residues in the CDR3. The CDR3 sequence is CASSQVGGRVYEQYF. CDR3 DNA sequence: TGCGCCAGCAGCCAAGTAGGTGGGAGGGTATACGAGCAGTACTTC.

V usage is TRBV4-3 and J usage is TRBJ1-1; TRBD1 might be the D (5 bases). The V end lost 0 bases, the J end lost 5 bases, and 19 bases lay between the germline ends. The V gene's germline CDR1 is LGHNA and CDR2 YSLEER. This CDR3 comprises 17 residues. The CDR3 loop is CASSQDKWSGMGTEAFF. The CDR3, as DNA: TGCGCCAGCAGCCAAGATAAATGGTCAGGGATGGGGACTGAAGCTTTCTTT.

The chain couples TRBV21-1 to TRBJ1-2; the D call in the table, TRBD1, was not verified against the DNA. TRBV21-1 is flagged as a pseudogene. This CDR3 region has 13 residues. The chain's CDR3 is CASSKQGNYGYTF. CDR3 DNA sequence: TGTGCCAGCAGCAAACAGGGTAACTATGGCTACACCTTC.

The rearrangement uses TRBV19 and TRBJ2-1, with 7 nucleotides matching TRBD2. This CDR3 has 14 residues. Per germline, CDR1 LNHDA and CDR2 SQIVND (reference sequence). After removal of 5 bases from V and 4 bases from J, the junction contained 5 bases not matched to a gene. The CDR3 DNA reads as TGTGCCAGTAGTCGGGCGGGGGATTACAATGAGCAGTTCTTC. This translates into CASSRAGDYNEQFF.

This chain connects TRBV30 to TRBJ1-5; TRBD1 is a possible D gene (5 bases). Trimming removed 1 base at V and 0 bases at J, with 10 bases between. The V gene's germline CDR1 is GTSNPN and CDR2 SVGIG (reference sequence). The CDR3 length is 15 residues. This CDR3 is CAWSDGAYSNQPQHF. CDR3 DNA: TGTGCCTGGAGTGACGGGGCATATAGCAATCAGCCCCAGCATTTT.

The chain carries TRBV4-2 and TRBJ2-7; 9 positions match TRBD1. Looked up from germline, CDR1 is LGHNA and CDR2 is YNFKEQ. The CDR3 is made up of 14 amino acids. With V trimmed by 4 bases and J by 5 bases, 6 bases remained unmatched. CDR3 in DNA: TGTGCCAGCAGCCCGGACAGGGGTTCCCACGAGCAGTACTTC. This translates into CASSPDRGSHEQYF.

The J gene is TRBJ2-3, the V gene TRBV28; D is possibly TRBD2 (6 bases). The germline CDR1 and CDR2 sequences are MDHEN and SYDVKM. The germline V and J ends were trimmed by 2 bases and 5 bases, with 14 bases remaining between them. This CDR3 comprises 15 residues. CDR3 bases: TGTGCCAGCAGTTTACACAGCGGGTGGCGAGATACGCAGTATTTT. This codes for CASSLHSGWRDTQYF.

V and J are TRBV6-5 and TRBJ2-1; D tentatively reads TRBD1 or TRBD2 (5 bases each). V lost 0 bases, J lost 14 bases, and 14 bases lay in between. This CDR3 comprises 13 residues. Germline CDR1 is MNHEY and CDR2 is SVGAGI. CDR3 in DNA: TGTGCCAGCAGTTACTCTGGTCCTGGGGACGAGTTCTTC. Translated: CASSYSGPGDEFF.

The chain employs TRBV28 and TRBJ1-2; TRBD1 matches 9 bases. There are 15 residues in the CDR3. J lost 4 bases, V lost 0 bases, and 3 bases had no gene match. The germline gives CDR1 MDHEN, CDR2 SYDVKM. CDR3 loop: CASSLWAGQGYGYTF. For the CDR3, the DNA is TGTGCCAGCAGTTTATGGGCGGGACAGGGCTATGGCTACACCTTC.